The present entry profiles one TCR beta chain with its context. Its antigen is currently unknown. The study's findings and limits: In terms of TCR gene usage, tumor memory CD4+ T cells clustered together with blood and lymph node memory CD4+ cells, as well as with lymph node naive CD4+ cells. The larger-cohort validation was restricted to a single TCR beta V-J rearrangement rather than whole repertoires. Tumor-infiltrating Treg TCR alpha and beta sequences overlapped most with tumor naive CD4+ T cells, then blood naive.

V was cut by 6 bases and J by 1 base, with 12 bases left in between. CDR3 length: 14 residues. The germline CDR1 and CDR2 sequences are DFQATT and SNEGSKA (reference sequence). Full-length variable regions came from constant-region reverse primers plus semi-nested Nested Universal Primer A PCR. TCRdb re-called the 5' RACE reads through MiXCR, storing one row per CDR3 protein. The table includes 55,000 to 75,000 distinct CDR3 sequences, 25% to 30% detected once. The clonotype was recovered from a female donor with breast cancer. The sequencing sample was made of tumor-infiltrating naive CD4+ T cells sorted from the breast tumor. The subset: naive CD4+ T cells, CD4+CD45RA+CD25-. This rearrangement joins TRBV20-1 to TRBJ2-2, with D unresolved. The CDR3 loop is CSARVSENTGELFF. CDR3 coding DNA: TGCAGTGCCCGCGTCAGCGAGAACACCGGGGAGCTGTTTTTT.